These T cell receptor beta chains were read from a single sample in a study of shared clonotypes between healthy human individuals. Libraries were prepared by immunoSEQ multiplex PCR; TCRdb keeps only in-frame clonotypes and omits some of them. The data hold around 2,000,000 clones, with about 95% observed a single time. The sample consisted of naive CD8+ T cells sorted from blood. These receptors all come from a man aged 18 to 30 in good health. The CDR3 runs from the conserved cysteine through the conserved F or W. D genes are given only for firm matches. Clone size appears in some rows only: once, few, many, or a class for an expanded clone.

d_call clone_size j_call v_call cdr3_aa cdr3_nt
. . TRBJ2-6 TRBV27 CASSLGGPGANVLTF TGTGCCAGCAGTTTAGGAGGCCCTGGGGCCAACGTCCTGACTTTC
. . TRBJ1-5 TRBV30 CAWRDVGYNQPQHF TGTGCCTGGAGGGATGTGGGATACAATCAGCCCCAGCATTTT
. . TRBJ2-4 TRBV10-3 CAISELGIRGTKNIQYF TGTGCCATCAGTGAGCTAGGCATTCGGGGAACTAAAAACATTCAGTACTTC
. . TRBJ2-5 TRBV29-1 CSVEVGQGIETQYF TGCAGCGTTGAAGTGGGGCAGGGTATTGAGACCCAGTACTTC
. few TRBJ1-2 TRBV5-6 CASSQNNYGYTF TGTGCCAGCAGCCAAAATAACTATGGCTACACCTTC
. . TRBJ2-1 TRBV9 CASSPDSFYNEQFF TGTGCCAGCAGCCCCGACTCCTTCTACAATGAGCAGTTCTTC
. . TRBJ2-2 TRBV7-9 CASSIAFTGELFF TGTGCCAGCAGCATAGCATTCACCGGGGAGCTGTTTTTT
TRBD1 . TRBJ1-2 TRBV4-1 CASSQEGQSFYGYTF TGCGCCAGCAGCCAAGAGGGACAGTCCTTCTATGGCTACACCTTC
. . TRBJ2-6 TRBV28 CASVTGPSGANVLTF TGTGCCAGCGTGACAGGCCCCTCTGGGGCCAACGTCCTGACTTTC
TRBD1 . TRBJ2-1 TRBV28 CASSFTGTGRADNEQFF TGTGCCAGCAGTTTTACCGGGACAGGGAGGGCGGACAATGAGCAGTTCTTC
. once TRBJ1-1 TRBV29-1 CSVESQYLNTEAFF TGCAGCGTTGAATCCCAATATCTGAACACTGAAGCTTTCTTT
. . TRBJ1-3 TRBV25-1 CASSEYGGIVGNTIYF TGTGCCAGCAGTGAATATGGGGGGATTGTTGGAAACACCATATATTTT
. . TRBJ1-3 TRBV30 CALHSGNTIYF TGTGCCCTGCACTCTGGAAACACCATATATTTT
. . TRBJ2-5 TRBV11-2 CASRQAINRKETQYF TGTGCCAGCAGACAAGCCATTAACAGAAAAGAGACCCAGTACTTC